These 18 T cell receptor beta chains were all obtained from the same sample, sequenced in a study of blood T cell dynamics during melanoma immunotherapy. Assay used: immunoSEQ multiplex PCR; TCRdb lists only in-frame clones, some missing. This table has 9,000 to 10,000 clones, 80% to 90% appearing once. Time point denoted: pre-treatment baseline. The specimen comprised blood, sampled from a patient treated with checkpoint blockade. These TCRs come from a human donor with melanoma.

This chain joins TRBV7-2 and TRBJ1-2; TRBD1 is a possible D gene (6 bases). The germline V gene has CDR1 SGHTA and CDR2 FQGNSA. V was clipped by 5 bases and J by 6 bases, with 16 bases between them. CDR3 length: 14 residues. CDR3 sequence reads: CASSEGGKNNGYTF. In nucleotides, the CDR3 is TGTGCCAGCAGCGAAGGGGGGAAAAATAATGGCTACACCTTC. The full variable domain, its missing parts supplied by reference TRBV7-2 and TRBJ1-2, is GAGVSQSPSNKVTEKGKDVELRCDPISGHTALYWYRQSLGQGLEFLIYFQGNSAPDKSGLPSDRFSAERTGGSVSTLTIQRTQQEDSAVYLCASSEGGKNNGYTFGSGTRLTVV.

This clone has only one observation. For the CDR3, the DNA is TGTGCCAGCAGCTTAGGGCTAGCGGGGGGCCAAGAGACCCAGTACTTC. This encodes CASSLGLAGGQETQYF. J is TRBJ2-5 and V is TRBV7-9; 11 bases line up with TRBD2. Germline-derived CDR1 and CDR2 are SEHNR and FQNEAQ (reference sequence). This CDR3 is built from 16 residues. The ends lost 1 base at V and 1 base at J; junction bases unmatched: 2.

The genes are TRBV6-1 and TRBJ1-1; 8 bases fit TRBD1. CDR1 and CDR2 (germline): MNHNS, SASEGT. Trimming removed 9 bases from V and 5 bases from J; junction bases left unmatched: 2. The CDR3 extends over 11 amino acids. CDR3 sequence (DNA): TGTGCCAGTGGACAGGGAACTGAAGCTTTCTTT. Translation gives CASGQGTEAFF.

This clone appeared a single time. This chain links TRBV11-3 with TRBJ1-1; 10 nucleotides match TRBD1. This CDR3 is built from 15 residues. CDR1 is SGHNT, CDR2 YENEEA, per germline. Losses at the gene ends were 6 bases for V and 4 bases for J; bases not matched to a gene: 8. The CDR3 coding sequence is TGTGCCAGCAGGATGACAGGGGGCGGTGGCACTGAAGCTTTCTTT. Residues: CASRMTGGGGTEAFF.

V usage is TRBV15 and J usage is TRBJ1-5, with a weak D call TRBD1 (6 bases). V was trimmed by 3 bases and J by 5 bases, leaving 11 bases between them. This CDR3 comprises 14 residues. CDR1 and CDR2 from the germline V gene are LNHNV and YYDKDF (reference sequence). The CDR3 spells CATSRDTGYQPQHF. The CDR3 coding sequence is TGTGCCACCAGCAGGGATACAGGGTATCAGCCCCAGCATTTT.

The CDR3 nucleotides read TGTGCCAGCACCCCCTGGCAGGGGAACACTGAAGCTTTCTTT. It specifies CASTPWQGNTEAFF. V and J are TRBV6-5 and TRBJ1-1, with D tentatively TRBD1 (5 bases). The germline CDR1 and CDR2 sequences are MNHEY and SVGAGI. The V and J ends lost 7 bases and 1 base respectively, with 13 bases between them. The CDR3 covers 14 residues.

The rearrangement uses TRBV11-2 and TRBJ1-2, with D possibly being TRBD1 (6 bases). V lost 5 bases and J 4 bases, leaving 11 bases between the germline ends. Germline V gene sequence: CDR1 SGHAT, CDR2 FQNNGV. The CDR3 is 13 residues long. In nucleotides, the CDR3 is TGTGCCAGCAGCACGACAGGAATCTATGGCTACACCTTC. It codes for CASSTTGIYGYTF.

The chain couples TRBV9 to TRBJ2-2; D call uncertain. Germline CDR1 is SGDLS and CDR2 is YYNGEE. V shed 6 bases and J shed 7 bases, with 10 bases lying between them. The CDR3 spans 12 residues. The CDR3 sequence is CASTGPGGELFF. In DNA form, the CDR3 reads TGTGCCAGCACAGGCCCGGGCGGGGAGCTGTTTTTT.

The CDR3 DNA follows: TGCAGTGCTAGGGATGGAGAGACCCAGTACTTC. Residues: CSARDGETQYF. This chain links TRBV20-1 with TRBJ2-5; D not resolved. The CDR3 sequence is 11 residues long. Germline CDR1 is DFQATT and CDR2 is SNEGSKA (reference sequence). V lost 3 bases to trimming and J lost 4 bases, with 6 bases between them.

V and J are TRBV18 and TRBJ2-7; TRBD1 is a possible D gene (6 bases). Germline loops: CDR1 KGHSH, CDR2 LQKENI. CDR3 length: 14 residues. The V and J ends lost 3 bases and 6 bases respectively, with 15 bases between them. The CDR3 loop reads CASSPTGSVAEQYF. The CDR3, as DNA: TGTGCCAGCTCACCCACAGGGTCCGTGGCCGAGCAGTACTTC.

This sequence joins TRBV30 and TRBJ2-1, with unresolved D. Germline loops: CDR1 GTSNPN, CDR2 SVGIG (reference sequence). There are 12 residues in the CDR3. V was cut by 0 bases and J by 10 bases, with 10 bases left in between. The DNA of the CDR3 is TGTGCCTGGAGTGTAATAGGAGACGAGCAGTTCTTC. Translating it yields CAWSVIGDEQFF.

This chain connects TRBV6-4 to TRBJ2-3; 11 nucleotides match TRBD2. Looked up from germline, CDR1 is MRHNA and CDR2 is SNTAGT. Trimming cost V 5 bases and J 6 bases; bases outside gene matches: 7. The CDR3 extends over 15 amino acids. The DNA of the CDR3 is TGTGCCAGCAGTACTAGCGGGGGCCTGGCGGATACGCAGTATTTT. It is translated as CASSTSGGLADTQYF.

The chain recombines TRBV14 with TRBJ1-2; D is perhaps TRBD1 (5 bases). This CDR3 has 15 residues. Trimming left V 1 base short and J 8 bases short, with 17 bases between. Germline CDR1 reads SGHDN; CDR2 reads FVKESK. The CDR3 is CASSQGGLPVRGYTF. The CDR3 region has the DNA TGTGCCAGCAGCCAAGGGGGACTGCCGGTGAGGGGCTACACCTTC.

The V gene is TRBV30, the J gene TRBJ2-6; D call uncertain. The CDR3 loop spans 14 amino acids. Germline V gene lookup returns CDR1 GTSNPN and CDR2 SVGIG (reference sequence). The ends were cut back, 0 bases at V and 2 bases at J, with 5 bases in the middle. CDR3 amino acids: CAWSVSPGANVLTF. CDR3 sequence (DNA): TGTGCCTGGAGTGTGTCTCCTGGGGCCAACGTCCTGACTTTC.

This chain links TRBV2 with TRBJ2-3; D may be TRBD2 (6 bases). CDR3 size: 13 residues. Germline lookup yields CDR1 SNHLY and CDR2 FYNNEI. Trimming shortened V by 4 bases and J by 9 bases, and 14 bases separated the two germline ends. The CDR3 protein is CASSVGGTRTQYF. The DNA for the CDR3 is TGTGCCAGCAGTGTGGGCGGGACGAGGACGCAGTATTTT.

The chain employs TRBV4-1 and TRBJ2-1; no firm D call. Germline CDR1 reads MGHRA; CDR2 reads YSYEKL. The CDR3 has 15 amino acids. Trimming removed 7 bases at V and 0 bases at J, with 13 bases between. CDR3 in DNA: TGCGCCAGCACCCGGACCGAAAGCTCCTACAATGAGCAGTTCTTC. Its translation: CASTRTESSYNEQFF.

This sequence joins TRBV5-4 and TRBJ1-2; TRBD1 aligns across 7 bases. The CDR3 spans 15 residues. Germline trimming cut 0 bases from V and 6 bases from J; bases unmatched to any gene: 8. The germline V gene encodes CDR1 SGHNT and CDR2 YYREEE (reference sequence). CDR3 sequence (DNA): TGTGCCAGCAGCTTGGCCCTAGACAGGGAACATGGCTACACCTTC. This codes for CASSLALDREHGYTF.

This clone was found once. Other DNA sequences in this sample translate to the same CDR3. The rearrangement uses TRBV27 and TRBJ2-1; perhaps TRBD1 as D (6 bases). Trimming pared 5 bases from V and 0 bases from J, leaving 11 bases between. The CDR3 runs 15 residues. Germline V CDR1 and CDR2: MNHEY, SMNVEV (reference sequence). The CDR3 sequence: CASSADSSSYNEQFF. In DNA, the CDR3 is TGTGCCAGCAGTGCGGACAGTAGCTCCTACAATGAGCAGTTCTTC.